Detailed here is one T cell receptor (beta chain). Only in-frame clones appear in the TCRdb table, and some are missing; sequencing was by immunoSEQ multiplex PCR. The sample holds about 66,000 clones; approximately 87% are singletons and the top ten take around 4.6%. The data were obtained in a study of technical replicates of blood from a handful of donors. Germline V gene data show CDR1 as SGHRS and CDR2 as YFSETQ. V lost 5 bases and J lost 0, with 12 bases in between. The CDR3 totals 14 residues. The V call is TRBV5-1, the J call TRBJ2-7, with D possibly TRBD2 on 6 matching bases. Sequenced input: PBMCs. This clonotype was sampled from a human donor in good health. Some clones in this sample may be carry-over from other donors' samples. CDR3: CASRIQTSSYEQYF. CDR3 DNA sequence: TGCGCCAGCAGAATACAGACTAGCTCCTACGAGCAGTACTTC.